This T cell receptor (beta chain) was obtained from a study of spatial heterogeneity in lung cancer. Study-level findings and limits: At tumor resection, ubiquitous expanded TCRs were detected in blood more often than later.

Time point described: sample taken at primary tumor resection. Patients with untreated early-stage non-small cell lung cancer, numbering around 72, were the donors. Tumor, nontumor lung or frozen PBMC supplied whole RNA, sequenced without sorting. This clonotype was detected only a few times. Its target is not known. CDR3 length: 14 amino acids. V was pared by 5 bases and J by 5 bases, with 8 bases of the junction left unmatched. A distinct unique molecular identifier was carried by each TCR cDNA molecule. TCRdb fed the 5' RACE reads into MiXCR, producing one record per CDR3 protein. The sample carries some 41,000 distinct CDR3 sequences, 6.8% recorded once.

This receptor was obtained from a female donor with early-stage non-small cell lung cancer. This rearrangement joins TRBV12-3 or TRBV12-4 to TRBJ2-5; 7 nucleotides agree with TRBD2. This sample comprised PBMCs, obtained at surgery. Here the CDR3 reads CASSGTTRGETQYF. The CDR3 bases are TGTGCCAGCAGTGGGACTACTCGGGGGGAGACCCAGTACTTC.